The 30 T cell receptor beta chains reported below all come from one sample, sequenced in a study of T cell clonality in common variable immunodeficiency. Clones were sequenced by immunoSEQ multiplex PCR, and TCRdb holds only the in-frame ones, with some missing. The sample was found to contain more than 65,000 clones, and every one recurs. Sample: peripheral blood mononuclear cells. These receptors originate from a person between 18 and 75 years old in good health.

This clone has a count of ten or more. The read halts 3 residues ahead of the CDR3 end, with the missing end drawn from the germline J gene. V is TRBV5-1 and J is TRBJ1-2; 7 nucleotides match TRBD1. CDR1 and CDR2 (germline): SGHRS, YFSETQ. Trimming took 7 bases from V and 0 from J; bases not matched to a gene: 9. The CDR3 has 15 amino acids. CDR3 DNA (partial): TGCGCCAGCGCGAAACAGGGGCCCTCTAACTATGGC. It translates to CASAKQGPSNYG. In full, the CDR3 is CASAKQGPSNYGYTF.

In its sample, this clone was seen many times. From the germline J gene comes the end of the CDR3, since the read stops 3 residues before it. The chain carries TRBV19 and TRBJ2-1, with D perhaps matching TRBD2 (5 bases). The CDR3 length is 14 residues. Trimming shortened V by 2 bases and J by 6 bases, and 11 bases separated the two germline ends. Per the germline V gene, CDR1 is LNHDA and CDR2 is SQIVND (reference sequence). The CDR3 region is CASSISVATNEQFF. CDR3 bases read: TGTGCCAGTAGTATAAGTGTAGCGACCAATGAG.

With regard to this clone: The CDR3 goes on 3 residues after the read ends, and that part is filled in from the germline J gene. V usage is TRBV29-1 and J usage is TRBJ2-3, with 11 bases lining up with TRBD1. The germline gives CDR1 SQVTM, CDR2 ANQGSEA. There are 13 residues in the CDR3. The CDR3 spells CSVGTGGGQPQYF. The covered CDR3 bases are TGCAGCGTTGGGACAGGGGGCGGACAGCCG.

Ten or more counts support this clone. The read ends 3 residues early relative to the CDR3; the germline J gene fills the gap. The chain couples TRBV10-1 to TRBJ2-3, with TRBD1 as a possible D gene (5 bases). The V gene lost 7 bases and the J gene lost 5 bases, with 22 bases spanning the gap. The CDR3 is made up of 16 amino acids. Per the germline V gene, CDR1 is WNHNN and CDR2 is SYGVQD (reference sequence). The part of the CDR3 DNA that was read is TGCGCCAGCAAACCATCGACAGATACCAGGGAAGATACG. It is translated as CASKPSTDTREDT. The CDR3, in full, reads CASKPSTDTREDTQYF.

This clone appeared many times. Read sequence stops 3 residues before the CDR3 end, and the germline J gene provides the missing end. This chain connects TRBV7-2 to TRBJ2-3, with 11 bases identical to TRBD2. The germline CDR1 and CDR2 sequences are SGHTA and FQGNSA. CDR3 length: 15 residues. V lost 6 bases to trimming and J lost 6 bases; unmatched junction nucleotides: 8. The CDR3 bases that were read are TGTGCCAGCAGTTTGACTAGCGGGACTGGGGATACG. This gives the protein CASSLTSGTGDT. The full CDR3 sequence reads CASSLTSGTGDTQYF.

This clone was detected ten times or more. The read halts 3 residues ahead of the CDR3 end, with the missing end drawn from the germline J gene. V and J are TRBV7-8 and TRBJ2-1, with 7 bases aligning to TRBD1. This CDR3 has 14 amino acids. CDR1 and CDR2 (germline): SGHVS, FQNEAQ. With V trimmed by 3 bases and J by 2 bases, 1 base remained unmatched. CDR3 DNA, as far as it was read: TGTGCCAGCAGCTTTACAGGGGCCTACAATGAG. Translation gives CASSFTGAYNE. The entire CDR3 protein reads CASSFTGAYNEQFF.

This clone was counted at least ten times. The read terminates 3 residues before the CDR3 end, so the remaining end is supplied by the germline J gene. The chain employs TRBV29-1 and TRBJ2-2; no reliable D call. V was trimmed by 1 base and J by 0 bases, leaving 3 bases between them. The CDR3 covers 13 residues. The germline CDR1 and CDR2 sequences are SQVTM and ANQGSEA. Partial CDR3 DNA: TGCAGCGTTGAAGCGGCGAACACCGGGGAG. Its translation is CSVEAANTGE. The full-length CDR3 reads as CSVEAANTGELFF.

This clone was picked up many times. Compared with germline, one end of the junction differs, possibly owing to a read error. The sequenced part of the CDR3 DNA is TGCGCCAGCAGCCAAGGAGGCAGAAGCTACGAG. It yields the protein CASSQGGRSYE. The full CDR3 is CASSQGGRSYEQYF. The rearrangement joins TRBV4-2 to TRBJ2-7; D may be TRBD2 (5 bases). The read falls 3 residues short of the CDR3 end, and the missing part is taken from the germline J gene. The CDR3 has 14 residues. The V gene's germline CDR1 is LGHNA and CDR2 YNFKEQ.

This clone was seen at least ten times. The read halts 3 residues ahead of the CDR3 end, with the missing end drawn from the germline J gene. This chain joins TRBV19 and TRBJ2-7; a possible D gene is TRBD1 (6 bases). The CDR3 contains 14 residues. The germline V gene has CDR1 LNHDA and CDR2 SQIVND (reference sequence). V lost 3 bases, J lost 3 bases, and 12 bases lay in between. The CDR3 here is CASSMGHNNYEQYF. Partial CDR3 DNA: TGTGCCAGTAGTATGGGACACAATAACTACGAG.

This clone was observed many times. The read falls 3 residues short of the CDR3 end, and the missing part is taken from the germline J gene. The rearrangement links TRBV4-2 to TRBJ2-2; 12 bases fit TRBD2. CDR3 size: 20 residues. Germline V CDR1 and CDR2: LGHNA, YNFKEQ. Trimming cost V 4 bases and J 0 bases; bases outside gene matches: 12. This CDR3 reads CASSPGGWTSGVPNTGELFF. CDR3 DNA (partial): TGTGCCAGCAGCCCCGGGGGCTGGACTAGCGGGGTTCCGAACACCGGGGAG.

This clone was seen ten or more times. The read finishes 3 residues shy of the CDR3 end, and the germline J gene is used to complete it. The chain uses TRBV5-4 and TRBJ2-6, with a tentative D call TRBD2 (6 bases). The V end lost 9 bases, the J end lost 4 bases, and 11 bases lay between the germline ends. The CDR3 is made up of 13 amino acids. Germline V gene data show CDR1 as SGHNT and CDR2 as YYREEE (reference sequence). The DNA read from the CDR3 is TGTGCCACCGGGGGAGGAGGGGCCAACGTC. This encodes CATGGGGANV. The entire CDR3 is CATGGGGANVLTF.

This clone appeared many times. The read finishes 3 residues shy of the CDR3 end, and the germline J gene is used to complete it. The V call is TRBV19, the J call TRBJ1-5, with a possible D match to TRBD1 (5 bases). V lost 4 bases and J lost 0, with 10 bases in between. The V gene's germline CDR1 is LNHDA and CDR2 SQIVND (reference sequence). CDR3 size: 15 residues. The sequenced part of the CDR3 DNA is TGTGCCAGTAGTACACAGGATGATAGCAATCAGCCC. It translates to CASSTQDDSNQP. The entire CDR3 sequence reads CASSTQDDSNQPQHF.

This clone has ten or more counts. The CDR3 is cut off 3 residues early in the read; its end comes from the germline J gene. The chain is built from TRBV27 and TRBJ2-7, with unresolved D. The CDR3 contains 15 residues. Germline CDR1 and CDR2: MNHEY and SMNVEV (reference sequence). V was shortened by 6 bases and J by 0 bases, with 15 bases between the two germline ends. The covered CDR3 bases are TGTGCCAGCAGCCCCTTTGAGCGACCCTCCTACGAG. It encodes CASSPFERPSYE. The full CDR3 sequence reads CASSPFERPSYEQYF.

There are many counts of this clone. CDR3 in amino acids: CASISRVGELFF. CDR3 DNA, as far as it was read: TGTGCCAGCATTAGCAGGGTTGGGGAG. This chain joins TRBV2 and TRBJ2-2; maybe TRBD1 (5 bases). The read terminates 3 residues ahead of where the CDR3 ends, so the germline J gene completes it. In germline, CDR1 is SNHLY, CDR2 FYNNEI. The CDR3 length is 12 residues. Trimming removed 7 bases from V and 8 bases from J, with 11 bases in between.

This clone was picked up many times. From the germline J gene comes the end of the CDR3, since the read stops 3 residues before it. The rearrangement joins TRBV5-1 to TRBJ1-2, with D possibly matching TRBD1 (5 bases). The V and J ends lost 0 bases and 6 bases respectively, with 21 bases between them. There are 17 residues in the CDR3. Germline CDR1 reads SGHRS; CDR2 reads YFSETQ. The CDR3 protein is CASSLGIGVSGFDGYTF. The covered CDR3 bases are TGCGCCAGCAGCTTGGGCATTGGGGTCTCAGGGTTCGATGGC.

The sample holds many counts of this clone. The read finishes 3 residues shy of the CDR3 end, and the germline J gene is used to complete it. The genes are TRBV18 and TRBJ2-4; a possible D gene is TRBD1 (7 bases). Germline CDR1 KGHSH, CDR2 LQKENI. The CDR3 is made up of 14 amino acids. Trimming removed 3 bases at V and 8 bases at J, with 14 bases between. The DNA read from the CDR3 is TGTGCCAGCTCACCTAGCGGCAGGGGGGACATT. It codes for CASSPSGRGDI. The whole CDR3 sequence reads CASSPSGRGDIQYF.

This clone was observed many times. The observed sequence ends 3 residues before the CDR3 terminus, with the missing tail filled in from the germline J gene. The V and J genes are TRBV5-6 and TRBJ2-5; 8 positions match TRBD1. Germline CDR1 is SGHDT and CDR2 is YYEEEE. The CDR3 contains 15 residues. The V gene end was trimmed by 4 bases and the J gene end by 4 bases; junction bases not matched to a gene: 9. The sequenced part of the CDR3 DNA is TGTGCCAGCAGCCTTATATTAGGACAGGGAGAGACC. It yields the protein CASSLILGQGET. The entire CDR3 sequence reads CASSLILGQGETQYF.

This clone was counted many times. The observed sequence ends 3 residues before the CDR3 terminus, with the missing tail filled in from the germline J gene. The rearrangement links TRBV20-1 to TRBJ2-1; 11 bases are a match to TRBD2. Germline values: CDR1 DFQATT, CDR2 SNEGSKA (reference sequence). This CDR3 is 17 amino acids long. The V segment lost 0 bases and the J segment 9 bases; nucleotides outside the gene matches: 13. CDR3 region: CSARETSGRDKIAEQFF. The covered CDR3 bases are TGCAGTGCTAGAGAAACTAGCGGGAGAGATAAAATCGCTGAG.

This clone has at least ten counts. The CDR3 is cut off 3 residues early in the read; its end comes from the germline J gene. The J gene is TRBJ2-5, the V gene TRBV6-2 or TRBV6-3, with 7 nucleotides matching TRBD1. After removal of 6 bases from V and 3 bases from J, the junction contained 10 bases not matched to a gene. Per the germline V gene, CDR1 is MNHEY and CDR2 is SVGEGT. The CDR3 contains 15 residues. The chain's CDR3 is CASSRGSYVEETQYF. The CDR3 DNA, read in part, is TGTGCCAGCAGCAGGGGGAGTTATGTCGAAGAGACC.

This clone was recorded many times. The read terminates 3 residues before the CDR3 end, so the remaining end is supplied by the germline J gene. This rearrangement joins TRBV29-1 to TRBJ1-2; D is uncertain. CDR3 size: 13 residues. V gave up 2 bases and J gave up 4 bases, with 11 bases separating them. The germline V gene has CDR1 SQVTM and CDR2 ANQGSEA. CDR3 protein: CSVEWSTGYGYTF. The sequenced CDR3 bases are TGCAGCGTTGAATGGTCCACGGGCTATGGC.

This clone was seen many times. The read terminates 3 residues ahead of where the CDR3 ends, so the germline J gene completes it. This chain joins TRBV10-3 and TRBJ2-1, with D possibly being TRBD1 (6 bases). Germline assignment: CDR1 ENHRY and CDR2 SYGVKD. The germline V and J ends were trimmed by 6 bases and 8 bases, with 14 bases remaining between them. The CDR3 is 13 residues long. Partial CDR3 DNA: TGTGCCATCAGGGCAGACAGGATCCATGAG. Protein product: CAIRADRIHE. The entire CDR3 is CAIRADRIHEQFF.

This clone was seen repeatedly, ten times or more. Read sequence stops 3 residues before the CDR3 end, and the germline J gene provides the missing end. J is TRBJ2-3 and V is TRBV7-3; possible D gene TRBD2, 6 bases. V lost 1 base and J 2 bases, leaving 10 bases between the germline ends. The CDR3 is 15 amino acids. Germline V gene sequence: CDR1 SGHTA, CDR2 FQGTGA. CDR3 in amino acids: CASSLSGIDTDTQYF. The part of the CDR3 DNA that was read is TGTGCCAGCAGCTTAAGCGGGATAGACACAGATACG.

In regard to this clone: The read ends 3 residues early relative to the CDR3; the germline J gene fills the gap. The V gene is TRBV7-9, the J gene TRBJ2-5; D is ambiguous. The V gene lost 1 base and the J gene lost 5 bases, with 8 bases spanning the gap. Germline CDR1 is SEHNR and CDR2 is FQNEAQ (reference sequence). The CDR3 covers 13 residues. The CDR3 here is CASSLGGSETQYF. The sequenced part of the CDR3 DNA is TGTGCCAGCAGCTTAGGAGGCTCGGAGACC. The entire variable domain, with the rest obtained from reference TRBV7-9 and TRBJ2-5, is as follows: DTGVSQNPRHKITKRGQNVTFRCDPISEHNRLYWYRQTLGQGPEFLTYFQNEAQLEKSRLLSDRFSAERPKGSFSTLEIQRTEQGDSAMYLCASSLGGSETQYFGPGTRLLVL.

This clone was seen at least ten times. The CDR3 end lies 3 residues beyond the end of the read and is filled in from the germline J gene. This chain joins TRBV2 and TRBJ2-3, with a tentative D call TRBD1 (8 bases). Germline V gene sequence: CDR1 SNHLY, CDR2 FYNNEI. CDR3 length: 15 residues. V was cut by 7 bases and J by 3 bases, with 17 bases left in between. The chain's CDR3 is CASTLGQGGTDTQYF. CDR3 bases read: TGTGCCAGCACCTTAGGACAGGGAGGGACAGATACG.

This clone was counted at least ten times. The read finishes 3 residues shy of the CDR3 end, and the germline J gene is used to complete it. V and J are TRBV10-3 and TRBJ2-2, with D possibly TRBD1 on 6 matching bases. Trimming left V 0 bases short and J 4 bases short, with 12 bases between. The germline V gene encodes CDR1 ENHRY and CDR2 SYGVKD. This CDR3 contains 16 residues. The DNA read from the CDR3 is TGTGCCATCAGTGAGTCGATAGGACAGTTCACCGGGGAG. Translating it yields CAISESIGQFTGE. The CDR3 reads in full as CAISESIGQFTGELFF.

There are many counts of this clone. The part of the CDR3 DNA that was read is TGCGCCACCAAGGAAGGTCAGGGCTCCTACGAG. Translating gives CATKEGQGSYE. The entire CDR3 protein is CATKEGQGSYEQYF. V is TRBV5-1 and J is TRBJ2-7; D might be TRBD1 (5 bases). The read comes to an end 3 residues before the CDR3 does, leaving the germline J gene to fill in the end. Germline V gene lookup returns CDR1 SGHRS and CDR2 YFSETQ. This CDR3 comprises 14 residues. Trimming removed 9 bases from V and 0 bases from J, with 16 bases in between.

Many counts were recorded for this clone. Read sequence stops 3 residues before the CDR3 end, and the germline J gene provides the missing end. The rearrangement joins TRBV19 to TRBJ2-1; 7 bases are shared with TRBD2. Germline values: CDR1 LNHDA, CDR2 SQIVND (reference sequence). The CDR3 length is 14 residues. V gave up 2 bases and J gave up 7 bases; unmatched junction bases: 5. The CDR3 region is CASSISGVFNEQFF. The covered CDR3 bases are TGTGCCAGTAGTATAAGCGGGGTTTTTAATGAG.

This clone was counted many times. The read comes to an end 3 residues before the CDR3 does, leaving the germline J gene to fill in the end. The chain combines TRBV6-4 with TRBJ2-1, with TRBD2 identical over 9 bases. J gave up 5 bases and V 3 bases, and 2 bases lay outside the gene matches. CDR1 and CDR2 (germline): MRHNA, SNTAGT. The CDR3 length is 14 residues. CDR3 amino acids: CASSEERGDNEQFF. The covered CDR3 bases are TGTGCCAGCAGTGAGGAGCGGGGGGACAATGAG.

In this sample, this clone turned up many times. The sequenced fragment ends 3 residues before the CDR3 boundary, so the rest is inferred from the germline J gene. The chain joins TRBV20-1 to TRBJ2-5; unclear D gene. This CDR3 region has 13 residues. Trimming left V 6 bases short and J 4 bases short, with 15 bases between. CDR1 is DFQATT and CDR2 is SNEGSKA in the germline V gene (reference sequence). The CDR3 sequence is CSAPQGQRETQYF. Incomplete CDR3 DNA: TGCAGTGCCCCCCAAGGTCAAAGAGAGACC.

This clone was seen repeatedly, ten times or more. From the germline J gene comes the end of the CDR3, since the read stops 3 residues before it. Other nucleotide sequences in the sample specify the same CDR3. V and J are TRBV18 and TRBJ2-7, with a tentative D call TRBD2 (5 bases). The CDR3 consists of 15 residues. The germline V gene has CDR1 KGHSH and CDR2 LQKENI. V lost 2 bases, J lost 2 bases, and 13 bases lay in between. The CDR3 DNA, read in part, is TGTGCCAGCTCACCAGGACTGGCTGGCGCCTACGAG. Protein sequence: CASSPGLAGAYE. The entire CDR3 reads CASSPGLAGAYEQYF.